The sequence of this TCR beta chain was determined in a study of blood T cell repertoires in COVID-19. Study summary: The United States, Italy and Spain supplied acute and convalescent COVID-19 samples.

Assay used: immunoSEQ multiplex PCR; TCRdb lists only in-frame clones, some missing. This repertoire shows approximately 180,000 clones, roughly 82% found once; its top ten account for 8.4%. The CDR3 contains 16 residues. V shed 4 bases and J 4 bases; nucleotides not matched to a gene: 9. Germline V lookup: CDR1 MNHEY, CDR2 SVGAGI. The chain combines TRBV6-5 with TRBJ2-2, with 7 positions matching TRBD1. This clonotype was sampled from a woman between 65 and 79 years old with acute or convalescent COVID-19. Sequenced input: peripheral blood. The CDR3 region has the DNA TGTGCCAGCAGTTTAAGAGGGGGCGCCGGCACCGGGGAGCTGTTTTTT. Amino acids: CASSLRGGAGTGELFF.